This TCR beta chain was sequenced in a study of cytomegalovirus exposure and HLA in healthy donors. Germline V gene data show CDR1 as LNHDA and CDR2 as SQIVND (reference sequence). The CDR3 is made up of 11 amino acids. The PCR had 60 Vbeta and 13 Jbeta primers. The method was immunoSEQ multiplex PCR; TCRdb's version includes in-frame clones alone and lacks a portion of them. Of some 170,000 clones listed, roughly 79% are singletons. Study-wide results and caveats: A later analysis showed that HLA-associated TCR beta chains had undergone more clonal expansion than equally common others. A list of 150 or so TCR beta chains associated with cytomegalovirus was given. Reportedly, a later analysis found an Asian-associated ancestry cluster had fewer N-insertions than the roughly 700-donor mean. Later analysis placed DRB1 highest and HLA-C lowest in TCR association rates, which differed by HLA locus.

To note about this clone: Its antigen is not known.

Material: PBMCs. This TCR came from a woman under 30 in good health and CMV-seropositive. This rearrangement joins TRBV19 to TRBJ1-1, with D unresolved. CDR3 loop: CETWSYTEAFF. The CDR3 nucleotides are TGTGAAACCTGGAGTTACACTGAAGCTTTCTTT.